This T cell receptor (beta chain) emerged from a study of cytomegalovirus exposure and HLA in healthy donors. Study as a whole: A data release that came early held approximately 85 million unique TCRs from HLA-typed donors.

Germline V gene sequence: CDR1 SNHLY, CDR2 FYNNEI. V was cut by 6 bases and J by 1 base, with 9 bases left in between. CDR3 length equals 13 residues. The study ran its PCR with 60 Vbeta and 13 Jbeta primers. The table came from immunoSEQ multiplex PCR; TCRdb's copy has only in-frame clones and leaves some out. Of 200,000 or so clones in the sample, about four fifths were seen once. The receptor's source is a boy under 10 years old in good health and CMV-seronegative. Input material: PBMCs. The chain couples TRBV2 to TRBJ1-1; D gene ambiguous. CDR3 region: CASSEDQNTEAFF. The CDR3 coding sequence is TGTGCCAGCAGCGAGGATCAGAACACTGAAGCTTTCTTT.